The rows below give T cell receptor beta chains drawn from one sample of a study of monozygotic twins with inflammatory bowel disease. Using the 5' RACE reads, TCRdb records one entry per CDR3 protein without DNA. The sample totals about 210,000 distinct CDR3 sequences. What was sequenced was blood. The source is a human donor with ulcerative colitis or Crohn's disease, or a healthy co-twin of an affected twin (not recorded which). Each CDR3 is given with its conserved first and last residue.

V,J,CDR3
TRBV9,TRBJ2-1,CASVGGEPYNEQFF
TRBV4-3,TRBJ1-5,CASSQDVFMGLGPQHF
TRBV7-3,TRBJ2-2,CASSLRSGQGVTGELFF
TRBV30,TRBJ1-4,CAWSFGNEKLFF
TRBV7-2,TRBJ2-3,CASSLEFADTQYF
TRBV7-9,TRBJ1-1,CASSLPGTGEAFF
TRBV5-6,TRBJ2-1,CASSLLGREQFF
TRBV11-1,TRBJ2-7,CASSYGADLIDAPYEQYF
TRBV7-9,TRBJ1-3,CASSQEGYTIYF
TRBV4-1,TRBJ1-1,CASSQDAGMHTEAFF
TRBV5-1,TRBJ1-6,CASSLDSVSEPLHF
TRBV6-5,TRBJ1-2,CASSSGGNGYTF
TRBV6-1,TRBJ1-1,CATQYKRGSTEAFF
TRBV29-1,TRBJ2-5,CSVEGLLQETQYF
TRBV12-3/TRBV12-4,TRBJ1-5,CASSFGQPSSNQPQHF
TRBV27,TRBJ1-1,CASSWDFLNTEAFF
TRBV5-5,TRBJ1-2,CASSLDPGVDYGYTF
TRBV18,TRBJ2-7,CASSLTRDRVEGQYF
TRBV7-2,TRBJ1-2,CASSFGGMRGYTF
TRBV7-2,TRBJ2-1,CASSPLRGSSYNEQFF
TRBV27,TRBJ1-6,CASSLRNSYNSPLHF
TRBV20-1,TRBJ2-3,CSASGGAPDTQYF
TRBV21-1,TRBJ2-3,CASSKAEGLASPGSQYF
TRBV7-9,TRBJ2-1,CASSLFGRYNEQFF
TRBV4-3,TRBJ2-3,CASSQESANTQYF
TRBV20-1,TRBJ1-1,CSARDDRTFTEAFF
TRBV6-2/TRBV6-3,TRBJ2-1,CASNRPSLYNEQFF
TRBV20-1,TRBJ1-5,CSARDSGGDQPQHF
TRBV11-2,TRBJ1-1,CASSLVPGQGRAFF